This T cell receptor (beta chain) derives from a study of CD8+ T cells in alopecia areata. RNA, once extracted, was reverse transcribed into cDNA for use as the sequencing template. Some clones are missing from TCRdb's copy, which holds only in-frame ones; the method was immunoSEQ multiplex PCR. The sample lists around 200,000 clones; roughly 59% were seen once. Germline V gives CDR1 SGDLS, CDR2 YYNGEE. This CDR3 has 14 residues. Germline trimming cut 2 bases from V and 5 bases from J; bases unmatched to any gene: 3. The receptor was isolated from a human donor with alopecia areata. V usage is TRBV9 and J usage is TRBJ2-5; 10 nucleotides align to TRBD1. The sample here was CD4+ T cells sorted from blood, taken at week 0. CDR3 DNA: TGTGCCAGCAGCGTGGGACAGGGGAAGGAGACCCAGTACTTC. Protein sequence: CASSVGQGKETQYF.